A selection of T cell receptor beta chains follows, all from one sample in a study of blood T cell repertoires in COVID-19. Using immunoSEQ multiplex PCR, the repertoire was profiled, and TCRdb retains in-frame clones only, with some absent. The sample includes around 140,000 clones, 65% to 85% seen only once; the top ten take less than 9%. The sequenced sample consisted of peripheral blood. The receptor source for this set is a man aged 30 to 39 with COVID-19, enrolled during active disease. CDR3s include the opening cysteine and the closing phenylalanine or tryptophan. A D gene is named only where the DNA matches it firmly. Where a row states a size, it is once, few, many or the class of an expanded clone; other rows omit it.

size,D,V,J,CDR3,DNA
-,-,TRBV4-3,TRBJ1-1,CASSQDLSGGTEAFF,TGCGCCAGCAGCCAAGATCTATCGGGAGGCACTGAAGCTTTCTTT
few,TRBD1,TRBV5-4,TRBJ2-7,CATGRTGTGSHEQYF,TGTGCCACAGGACGGACCGGGACAGGGTCCCACGAGCAGTACTTC
-,-,TRBV29-1,TRBJ2-1,CSAPGASGYNEQFF,TGCAGCGCCCCGGGGGCTAGCGGCTACAATGAGCAGTTCTTC
once,-,TRBV6-4,TRBJ1-6,CASSSGTKNSPLHF,TGTGCCAGCAGTTCCGGGACAAAAAATTCACCCCTCCACTTT
-,-,TRBV28,TRBJ2-7,CASSTTTDEQYF,TGTGCCAGCAGTACAACGACAGACGAGCAGTACTTC
-,TRBD1,TRBV9,TRBJ1-1,CASNRDRGDTEAFF,TGTGCCAGCAATAGGGACAGGGGGGACACTGAAGCTTTCTTT
-,TRBD2,TRBV29-1,TRBJ2-1,CSVEGTSGSWSGYNEQFF,TGCAGCGTTGAAGGAACTAGCGGGAGTTGGTCCGGTTACAATGAGCAGTTCTTC
-,TRBD2,TRBV28,TRBJ2-7,CASNLPSGEGGYEQYF,TGTGCCAGCAACCTTCCTTCGGGGGAGGGCGGGTACGAGCAGTACTTC
-,-,TRBV18,TRBJ2-2,CASSPSGTGELFF,TGTGCCAGCTCACCCTCAGGGACCGGGGAGCTGTTTTTT
-,-,TRBV27,TRBJ2-7,CASSRDILNEQYF,TGTGCCAGCAGTCGGGACATTCTCAACGAGCAGTACTTC
-,-,TRBV5-5,TRBJ2-7,CASSLDGGNVYEQYF,TGTGCCAGCAGCTTGGATGGCGGGAATGTCTACGAGCAGTACTTC
-,TRBD2,TRBV24-1,TRBJ2-1,CATSDPLAGGYNEQFF,TGTGCCACCAGTGACCCACTAGCGGGCGGGTACAATGAGCAGTTCTTC
-,TRBD2,TRBV9,TRBJ2-1,CASSLFSGSYNEQFF,TGTGCCAGCAGCCTCTTTAGCGGGAGCTACAATGAGCAGTTCTTC
-,TRBD2,TRBV7-2,TRBJ2-7,CASSLGSSGSLGYEQYF,TGTGCCAGCAGCTTAGGTAGTAGCGGGAGTTTGGGCTACGAGCAGTACTTC
-,-,TRBV15,TRBJ1-1,CATSRDRMNTEAFF,TGTGCCACCAGCAGAGACAGGATGAACACTGAAGCTTTCTTT
-,TRBD1,TRBV18,TRBJ2-7,CASSPGQNPSSYEQYF,TGTGCCAGCTCTCCGGGACAGAACCCATCCTCCTACGAGCAGTACTTC
-,TRBD1,TRBV11-2,TRBJ2-1,CASSTTTGGGSKQFF,TGTGCCAGCAGCACCACGACAGGGGGGGGATCGAAGCAGTTCTTC
-,-,TRBV20-1,TRBJ2-1,CSARALNEQFF,TGCAGTGCTAGAGCCCTCAATGAGCAGTTCTTC
-,-,TRBV10-2,TRBJ1-4,CASSEAKSRSLFF,TGCGCCAGCAGTGAGGCCAAAAGCAGGTCACTGTTTTTT
-,TRBD2,TRBV2,TRBJ2-1,CAIQQGRLAGANNEQFF,TGTGCCATCCAACAGGGGAGACTAGCGGGAGCCAACAATGAGCAGTTCTTC
-,-,TRBV24-1,TRBJ2-3,CATTEGKSTDTQYF,TGTGCCACGACGGAGGGGAAGAGTACAGATACGCAGTATTTT
-,TRBD1,TRBV5-6,TRBJ1-4,CASSHRQGRANEKLFF,TGTGCCAGCAGCCATCGACAGGGAAGGGCTAATGAAAAACTGTTTTTT
-,-,TRBV20-1,TRBJ2-7,CSASDSYGQYF,TGCAGTGCTAGCGACTCCTACGGGCAGTACTTC
-,TRBD2,TRBV30,TRBJ2-1,CAWSATRPGTRSYNEQFF,TGTGCCTGGAGCGCTACTAGACCCGGGACTAGGAGCTACAATGAGCAGTTCTTC
-,TRBD2,TRBV7-3,TRBJ2-5,CASSASGQETQYF,TGTGCCAGCAGCGCTAGCGGCCAAGAGACCCAGTACTTC
-,TRBD2,TRBV2,TRBJ2-3,CASSMGLAGQDTQYF,TGTGCCAGCAGTATGGGACTAGCGGGACAAGATACGCAGTATTTT
-,TRBD1,TRBV15,TRBJ2-7,CALGQGAGDEQYF,TGTGCGTTGGGACAGGGGGCCGGTGACGAGCAGTACTTC
once,-,TRBV7-2,TRBJ1-2,CASSLAVDYGYTF,TGTGCCAGCAGCTTGGCAGTCGACTATGGCTACACCTTC
many,-,TRBV7-2,TRBJ1-2,CASSLGFTTRDGYTF,TGTGCCAGCAGCTTAGGGTTCACAACTAGAGATGGCTACACCTTC
-,-,TRBV30,TRBJ1-2,CAWRWEGGYGYTF,TGTGCCTGGAGATGGGAGGGTGGCTATGGCTACACCTTC
-,-,TRBV4-2,TRBJ1-5,CASSQGYENQPQHF,TGTGCCAGCAGCCAAGGGTATGAGAATCAGCCCCAGCATTTT
-,-,TRBV19,TRBJ2-7,CASSRRDERYEQYF,TGTGCCAGTAGCCGGAGGGATGAGAGGTACGAGCAGTACTTC
-,TRBD1,TRBV24-1,TRBJ2-3,CATSDPSTGGSSSSTDTQYF,TGTGCCACCAGTGACCCCTCCACAGGGGGCTCCTCTTCTAGCACAGATACGCAGTATTTT
-,TRBD1,TRBV2,TRBJ2-7,CASRQDRGGEQYF,TGTGCCAGCAGACAAGACAGGGGAGGCGAGCAGTACTTC
-,TRBD2,TRBV6-2/TRBV6-3,TRBJ2-1,CASSPIAGGYNEQFF,TGTGCCAGCAGCCCAATAGCGGGAGGCTACAATGAGCAGTTCTTC
-,-,TRBV19,TRBJ2-3,CASSSGIPPDTQYF,TGTGCCAGTAGTAGCGGGATTCCTCCAGATACGCAGTATTTT
-,-,TRBV9,TRBJ2-1,CASSTEDYSNEQFF,TGTGCCAGCAGCACCGAGGACTACTCCAATGAGCAGTTCTTC
-,TRBD1,TRBV27,TRBJ1-5,CASRGTGGNQPQHF,TGTGCCAGCAGGGGGACAGGTGGCAATCAGCCCCAGCATTTT
-,TRBD1,TRBV30,TRBJ2-5,CAWYTKTGGRETQYF,TGTGCCTGGTATACAAAGACAGGGGGTAGGGAGACCCAGTACTTC
-,-,TRBV28,TRBJ2-3,CASSFSSTDTQYF,TGTGCCAGCAGTTTCTCTAGCACAGATACGCAGTATTTT
once,-,TRBV6-4,TRBJ1-1,CASSDGSTEAFF,TGTGCCAGCAGTGACGGCTCTACTGAAGCTTTCTTT
few,-,TRBV29-1,TRBJ1-1,CSVVPEKGTEAFF,TGCAGCGTTGTCCCGGAGAAGGGGACTGAAGCTTTCTTT
-,TRBD1,TRBV5-8,TRBJ1-1,CASSVYSSGTGEAFF,TGTGCCAGCAGTGTTTACTCTTCCGGGACAGGGGAAGCTTTCTTT
-,-,TRBV6-2/TRBV6-3,TRBJ2-7,CASSSPMEGAYEQYF,TGTGCCAGCAGTTCCCCGATGGAGGGAGCCTACGAGCAGTACTTC
-,TRBD1,TRBV25-1,TRBJ2-7,CASSQDRNSYEQYF,TGTGCCAGCAGTCAGGACAGGAACTCCTACGAGCAGTACTTC
-,-,TRBV18,TRBJ1-3,CASSPGRGSGNTIYF,TGTGCCAGCTCACCAGGAAGGGGATCTGGAAACACCATATATTTT
-,-,TRBV30,TRBJ1-5,CAWSEGGQPQHF,TGTGCCTGGAGTGAGGGAGGTCAGCCCCAGCATTTT
-,TRBD2,TRBV13,TRBJ2-1,CASSSPGLAGGGYNEQFF,TGTGCCAGCAGTTCCCCGGGACTAGCGGGAGGGGGCTACAATGAGCAGTTCTTC